This T cell receptor (beta chain) appears in the sequencing data of a study of radiotherapy plus CTLA-4 blockade in lung cancer. The method was immunoSEQ multiplex PCR; TCRdb's version includes in-frame clones alone and lacks a portion of them. Among approximately 19,000 clones listed, roughly 83% were seen once. For this clone: Its target is not known.

Germline V gives CDR1 MNHNS, CDR2 SASEGT. This CDR3 contains 14 residues. Trimming shortened V by 7 bases and J by 10 bases, and 22 bases separated the two germline ends. Study-wide findings and caveats: There was expansion of tumor-derived TCR clones in blood after radiotherapy plus ipilimumab.

The sample in question was peripheral blood, obtained from a patient treated with radiotherapy plus ipilimumab. The sequence derives from a human donor with non-small cell lung cancer whose response to radiotherapy plus ipilimumab could not be evaluated. The rearrangement joins TRBV6-1 to TRBJ2-5; possible D gene TRBD1, 6 bases. The CDR3: CASIEWGPRGSQYF. The CDR3 DNA reads TGTGCCAGCATCGAGTGGGGGCCCCGAGGTAGCCAGTACTTC.